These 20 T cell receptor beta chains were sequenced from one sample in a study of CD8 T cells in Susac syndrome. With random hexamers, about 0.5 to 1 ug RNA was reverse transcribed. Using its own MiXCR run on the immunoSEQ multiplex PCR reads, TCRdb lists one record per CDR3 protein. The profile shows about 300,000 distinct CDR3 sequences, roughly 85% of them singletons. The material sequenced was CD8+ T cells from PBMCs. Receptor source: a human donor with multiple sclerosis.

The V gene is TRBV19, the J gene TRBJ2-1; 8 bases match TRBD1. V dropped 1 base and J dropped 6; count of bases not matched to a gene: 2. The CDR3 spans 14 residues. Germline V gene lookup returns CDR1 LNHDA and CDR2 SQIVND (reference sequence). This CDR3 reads CASSIVRGPNEQFF. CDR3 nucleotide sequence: TGTGCCAGTAGTATAGTCAGGGGGCCCAATGAGCAGTTCTTC.

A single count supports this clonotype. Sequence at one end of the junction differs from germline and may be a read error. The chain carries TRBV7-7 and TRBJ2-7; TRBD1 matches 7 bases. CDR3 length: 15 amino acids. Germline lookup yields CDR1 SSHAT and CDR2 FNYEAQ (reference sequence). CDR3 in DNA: TGTGCTAGCAGCTTATCGCTCCAACAGGGGTACGAGCAGTACTTC. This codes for CASSLSLQQGYEQYF.

CDR3 nucleotide sequence: TGTGCCAGCAGTCCTGGGACAGGGGGCGCGGGGACCACTGAAGCTTTCTTT. This gives the protein CASSPGTGGAGTTEAFF. The chain is built from TRBV6-1 and TRBJ1-1, with 12 bases matching TRBD1. V was clipped by 5 bases and J by 4 bases; unmatched bases: 11. Per germline, CDR1 MNHNS and CDR2 SASEGT. The CDR3 extends over 17 amino acids.

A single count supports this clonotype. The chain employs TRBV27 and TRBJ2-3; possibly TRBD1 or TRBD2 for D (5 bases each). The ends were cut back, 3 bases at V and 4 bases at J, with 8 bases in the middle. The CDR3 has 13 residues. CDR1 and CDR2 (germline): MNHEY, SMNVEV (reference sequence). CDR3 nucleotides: TGTGCCAGCAGTTTGGGGACGGCAGATACGCAGTATTTT. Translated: CASSLGTADTQYF.

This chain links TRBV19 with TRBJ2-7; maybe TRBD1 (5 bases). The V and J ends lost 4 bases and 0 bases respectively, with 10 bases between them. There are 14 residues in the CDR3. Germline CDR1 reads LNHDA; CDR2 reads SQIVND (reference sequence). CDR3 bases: TGTGCCAGTAGTACCGACAGTAGCTCCTACGAGCAGTACTTC. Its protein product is CASSTDSSSYEQYF. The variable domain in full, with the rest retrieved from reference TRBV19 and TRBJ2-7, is DGGITQSPKYLFRKEGQNVTLSCEQNLNHDAMYWYRQDPGQGLRLIYYSQIVNDFQKGDIAEGYSVSREKKESFPLTVTSAQKNPTAFYLCASSTDSSSYEQYFGPGTRLTVT.

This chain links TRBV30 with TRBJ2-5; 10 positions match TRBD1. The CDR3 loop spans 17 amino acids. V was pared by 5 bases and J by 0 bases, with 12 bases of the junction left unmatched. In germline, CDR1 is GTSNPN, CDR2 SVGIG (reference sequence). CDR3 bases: TGTGCCTGGGCCCCGGACAGGGGGGGGTGGTACCAAGAGACCCAGTACTTC. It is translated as CAWAPDRGGWYQETQYF.

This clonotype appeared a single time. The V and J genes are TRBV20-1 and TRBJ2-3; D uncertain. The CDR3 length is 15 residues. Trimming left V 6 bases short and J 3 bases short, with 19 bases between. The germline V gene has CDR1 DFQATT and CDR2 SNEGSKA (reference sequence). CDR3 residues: CSARFEVPLTDTQYF. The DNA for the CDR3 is TGCAGTGCGCGATTCGAGGTCCCCCTAACAGATACGCAGTATTTT.

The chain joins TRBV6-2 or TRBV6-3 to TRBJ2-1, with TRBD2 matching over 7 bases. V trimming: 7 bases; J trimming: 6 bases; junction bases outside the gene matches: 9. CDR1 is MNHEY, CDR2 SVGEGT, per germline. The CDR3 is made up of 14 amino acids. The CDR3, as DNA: TGTGCCAGCACAATCAGCGGGACCCCCAATGAGCAGTTCTTC. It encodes CASTISGTPNEQFF.

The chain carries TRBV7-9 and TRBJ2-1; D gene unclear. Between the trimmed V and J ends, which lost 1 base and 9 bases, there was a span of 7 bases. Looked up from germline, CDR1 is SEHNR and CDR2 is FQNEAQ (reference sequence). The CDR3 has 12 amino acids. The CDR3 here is CASSLDRFEQFF. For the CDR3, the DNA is TGTGCCAGCAGCTTAGACAGATTTGAGCAGTTCTTC.

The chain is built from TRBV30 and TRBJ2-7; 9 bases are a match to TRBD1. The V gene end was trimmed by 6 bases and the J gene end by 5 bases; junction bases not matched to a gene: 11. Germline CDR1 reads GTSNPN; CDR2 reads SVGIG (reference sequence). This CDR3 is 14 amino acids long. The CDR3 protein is CACRPGTGIHEQYF. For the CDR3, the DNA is TGTGCCTGCCGTCCCGGGACAGGGATCCACGAGCAGTACTTC.

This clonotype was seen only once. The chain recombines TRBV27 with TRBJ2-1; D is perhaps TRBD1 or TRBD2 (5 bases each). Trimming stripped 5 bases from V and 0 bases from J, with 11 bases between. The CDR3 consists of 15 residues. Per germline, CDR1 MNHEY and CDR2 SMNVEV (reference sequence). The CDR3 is CASSLGTVSYNEQFF. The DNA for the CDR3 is TGTGCCAGCAGTCTCGGGACGGTCTCCTACAATGAGCAGTTCTTC.

The CDR3 sequence is CASSSLGPGGADTQYF. CDR3 DNA: TGCGCCAGCAGCTCCCTCGGCCCGGGTGGTGCAGATACGCAGTATTTT. The chain recombines TRBV4-3 with TRBJ2-3, with D unresolved. The V gene lost 5 bases and the J gene lost 4 bases, with 19 bases spanning the gap. Germline V gene data show CDR1 as LGHNA and CDR2 as YSLEER. CDR3 length equals 16 residues.

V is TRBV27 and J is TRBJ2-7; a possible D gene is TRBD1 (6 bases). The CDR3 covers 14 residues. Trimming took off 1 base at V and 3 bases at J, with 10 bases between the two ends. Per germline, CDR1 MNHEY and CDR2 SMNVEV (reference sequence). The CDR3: CASSLLPGDYEQYF. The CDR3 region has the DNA TGTGCCAGCAGTTTATTGCCAGGGGACTACGAGCAGTACTTC.

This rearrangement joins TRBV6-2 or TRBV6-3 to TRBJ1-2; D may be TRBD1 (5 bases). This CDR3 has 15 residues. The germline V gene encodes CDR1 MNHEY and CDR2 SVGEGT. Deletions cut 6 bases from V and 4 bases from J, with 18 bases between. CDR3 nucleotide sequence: TGTGCCAGCAGACGCCAGGGAAATTCGGGCTATGGCTACACCTTC. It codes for CASRRQGNSGYGYTF.

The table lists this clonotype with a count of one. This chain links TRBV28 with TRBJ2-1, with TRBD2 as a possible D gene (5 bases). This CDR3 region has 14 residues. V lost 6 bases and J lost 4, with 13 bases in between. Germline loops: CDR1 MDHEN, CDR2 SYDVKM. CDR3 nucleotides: TGTGCCAGCAGCCCGGAGGCACCATACAATGAGCAGTTCTTC. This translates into CASSPEAPYNEQFF.

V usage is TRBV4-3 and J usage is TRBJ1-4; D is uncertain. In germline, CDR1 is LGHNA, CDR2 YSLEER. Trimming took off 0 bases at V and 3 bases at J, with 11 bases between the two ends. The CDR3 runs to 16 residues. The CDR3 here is CASSQDEAPANEKLFF. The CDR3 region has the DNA TGCGCCAGCAGCCAAGATGAGGCTCCAGCTAATGAAAAACTGTTTTTT.

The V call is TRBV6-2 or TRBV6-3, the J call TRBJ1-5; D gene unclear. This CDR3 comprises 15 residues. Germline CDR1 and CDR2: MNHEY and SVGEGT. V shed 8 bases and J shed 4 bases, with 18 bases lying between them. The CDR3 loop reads CASQRKTGLNQPQHF. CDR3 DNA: TGTGCCAGCCAAAGGAAGACGGGTCTGAATCAGCCCCAGCATTTT.

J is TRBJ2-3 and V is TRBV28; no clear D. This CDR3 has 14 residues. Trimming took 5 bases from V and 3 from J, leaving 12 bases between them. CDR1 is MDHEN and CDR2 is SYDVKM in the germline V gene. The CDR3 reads CASSPVVSTDTQYF. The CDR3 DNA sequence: TGTGCCAGCAGTCCCGTAGTTAGTACAGATACGCAGTATTTT.

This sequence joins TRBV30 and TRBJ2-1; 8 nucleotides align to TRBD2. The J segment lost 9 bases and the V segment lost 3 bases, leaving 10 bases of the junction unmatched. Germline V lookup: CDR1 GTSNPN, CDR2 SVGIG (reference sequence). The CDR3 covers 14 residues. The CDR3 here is CAWRRGERIGEQFF. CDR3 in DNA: TGTGCCTGGAGGCGGGGGGAACGGATCGGTGAGCAGTTCTTC. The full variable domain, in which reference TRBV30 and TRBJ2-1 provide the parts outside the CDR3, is SQTIHQWPATLVQPVGSPLSLECTVEGTSNPNLYWYRQAAGRGLQLLFYSVGIGQISSEVPQNLSASRPQDRQFILSSKKLLLSDSGFYLCAWRRGERIGEQFFGPGTRLTVL.

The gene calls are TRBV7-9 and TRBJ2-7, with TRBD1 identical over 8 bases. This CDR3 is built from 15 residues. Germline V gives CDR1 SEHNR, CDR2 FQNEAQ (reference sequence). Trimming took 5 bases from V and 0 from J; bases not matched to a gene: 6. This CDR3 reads CASSVTGTGSYEQYF. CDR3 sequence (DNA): TGTGCCAGCAGCGTCACCGGGACAGGCTCCTACGAGCAGTACTTC.